A selection of T cell receptor beta chains follows, all from one sample in a study of cytotoxic CD8 clonotypes in ibrutinib-treated CLL. Clones were sequenced by immunoSEQ multiplex PCR, and TCRdb holds only the in-frame ones, with some missing. This table has roughly 170,000 clones, 70% to 85% appearing once. The sample was PBMCs, taken after 24 months of ibrutinib treatment. These receptors were taken from a human donor with chronic lymphocytic leukemia. The CDR3 runs from the conserved cysteine through the conserved F or W. Each record gives: J gene, clone size, D gene, V gene, CDR3 DNA, CDR3 protein. The D gene is left open where the match is weak. Only some rows state a clone size, as once, few, many or a class for expanded clones.

j_gene: TRBJ2-1; abundance: -; d_gene: TRBD2; v_gene: TRBV14; CDR3nt: TGTGCCAGCAGCCCATATACTAGCGGGAGGTTTTGGGAGTTTGAGCAGTTCTTC; CDR3aa: CASSPYTSGRFWEFEQFF
j_gene: TRBJ2-7; abundance: -; d_gene: -; v_gene: TRBV11-1; CDR3nt: TGTGCCAGCAGCTCTAGGGATGAGCAGTACTTC; CDR3aa: CASSSRDEQYF
j_gene: TRBJ2-7; abundance: -; d_gene: -; v_gene: TRBV27; CDR3nt: TGTGCCAGCACCAAAACTGGGCGGACGGACGAGCAGTACTTC; CDR3aa: CASTKTGRTDEQYF
j_gene: TRBJ2-1; abundance: -; d_gene: -; v_gene: TRBV28; CDR3nt: TGTGCCAGCAGTTTAATAGATAGCTCCTACAATGAGCAGTTCTTC; CDR3aa: CASSLIDSSYNEQFF
j_gene: TRBJ2-7; abundance: -; d_gene: -; v_gene: TRBV7-3; CDR3nt: TGTGCCAGCAGCCCACCGGGGAGCGGCGAGCAGTACTTC; CDR3aa: CASSPPGSGEQYF
j_gene: TRBJ1-2; abundance: -; d_gene: -; v_gene: TRBV29-1; CDR3nt: TGCAGCGTTGACTGGGTGCAATTTCGGTATGGCTACACCTTC; CDR3aa: CSVDWVQFRYGYTF
j_gene: TRBJ1-2; abundance: -; d_gene: -; v_gene: TRBV27; CDR3nt: TGTGCCAGCGGCGGGCAGAATAACTATGGCTACACCTTC; CDR3aa: CASGGQNNYGYTF
j_gene: TRBJ1-4; abundance: few; d_gene: -; v_gene: TRBV2; CDR3nt: TGTGCCAGCAGTGAACAAGGGTCAGTTAATGAAAAACTGTTTTTT; CDR3aa: CASSEQGSVNEKLFF
j_gene: TRBJ2-2; abundance: -; d_gene: TRBD2; v_gene: TRBV7-3; CDR3nt: TGTGCCAGCAGCTTAACCCCGGGACTAGCGGTGAACACCGGGGAGCTGTTTTTT; CDR3aa: CASSLTPGLAVNTGELFF
j_gene: TRBJ2-1; abundance: -; d_gene: TRBD2; v_gene: TRBV19; CDR3nt: TGTGCCAGTAGGATTACTAGCGGGAGCTCCTACAATGAGCAGTTCTTC; CDR3aa: CASRITSGSSYNEQFF
j_gene: TRBJ2-2; abundance: -; d_gene: -; v_gene: TRBV21-1; CDR3nt: TGTGCCAGCGGGCCAACGTCGGACAGGGGATACACCGGGGAGCTGTTTTTT; CDR3aa: CASGPTSDRGYTGELFF
j_gene: TRBJ2-7; abundance: -; d_gene: TRBD2; v_gene: TRBV19; CDR3nt: TGTGCCAGTAGTATGGGCGGGAGAGCCGACGAGCAGTACTTC; CDR3aa: CASSMGGRADEQYF
j_gene: TRBJ1-6; abundance: -; d_gene: -; v_gene: TRBV27; CDR3nt: TGTGCCAGCAGAACGGTCTTAGAAGCCTATAATTCACCCCTCCACTTT; CDR3aa: CASRTVLEAYNSPLHF
j_gene: TRBJ1-1; abundance: -; d_gene: -; v_gene: TRBV11-2; CDR3nt: TGTGCCAGCAGCTTAGGGCAGAACACTGAAGCTTTCTTT; CDR3aa: CASSLGQNTEAFF
j_gene: TRBJ1-2; abundance: -; d_gene: -; v_gene: TRBV30; CDR3nt: TGTGCGCTTGTACCGGGAAGCTATGGCTACACCTTC; CDR3aa: CALVPGSYGYTF
j_gene: TRBJ2-1; abundance: -; d_gene: TRBD2; v_gene: TRBV18; CDR3nt: TGTGCCAGCTCACAGGGACTAGCGGGAGGTTCGGGTGAGCAGTTCTTC; CDR3aa: CASSQGLAGGSGEQFF
j_gene: TRBJ2-1; abundance: -; d_gene: -; v_gene: TRBV28; CDR3nt: TGTGCCAGCAGAGAAGGGGGACTTTACTACAATGAGCAGTTCTTC; CDR3aa: CASREGGLYYNEQFF
j_gene: TRBJ1-2; abundance: -; d_gene: TRBD1; v_gene: TRBV27; CDR3nt: TGTGCCAGCAGTTCCCTACTTCGGACAGGGGGAAGTCCGGATGGCTACACCTTC; CDR3aa: CASSSLLRTGGSPDGYTF
j_gene: TRBJ2-3; abundance: many; d_gene: -; v_gene: TRBV5-1; CDR3nt: TGCGCCAGCAGCGGGGGACTTCCAGATACGCAGTATTTT; CDR3aa: CASSGGLPDTQYF
j_gene: TRBJ2-1; abundance: -; d_gene: TRBD2; v_gene: TRBV7-2; CDR3nt: TGTGCCAGCAGCCCCGAGAGGCTAGCGGGCGGAAATGAGCAGTTCTTC; CDR3aa: CASSPERLAGGNEQFF
j_gene: TRBJ1-6; abundance: -; d_gene: -; v_gene: TRBV5-6; CDR3nt: TGTGCCAGCAGCTGGGGTTTAGGTAACCGGCTCCACTTT; CDR3aa: CASSWGLGNRLHF
j_gene: TRBJ1-3; abundance: -; d_gene: -; v_gene: TRBV28; CDR3nt: TGTGCCAGCCTGTTGGGGGGTACTGGAAACACCATATATTTT; CDR3aa: CASLLGGTGNTIYF
j_gene: TRBJ1-2; abundance: -; d_gene: TRBD1; v_gene: TRBV19; CDR3nt: TGTGCCAGTAGTATTGGCGGACGGGGGACAGCGCGGGGCTACACCTTC; CDR3aa: CASSIGGRGTARGYTF
j_gene: TRBJ2-6; abundance: -; d_gene: -; v_gene: TRBV18; CDR3nt: TGTGCCAGCTCACCACGAACCCGGGGGGCAACTGGGGCCAACGTCCTGACTTTC; CDR3aa: CASSPRTRGATGANVLTF
j_gene: TRBJ1-3; abundance: -; d_gene: -; v_gene: TRBV29-1; CDR3nt: TGCAGCGTTGAGGAACGGCAGATCTCTGGAAACACCATATATTTT; CDR3aa: CSVEERQISGNTIYF
j_gene: TRBJ2-5; abundance: -; d_gene: -; v_gene: TRBV5-1; CDR3nt: TGCGCCAGCAGCAGGGGAGACAGCCAAGAGACCCAGTACTTC; CDR3aa: CASSRGDSQETQYF
j_gene: TRBJ2-5; abundance: -; d_gene: -; v_gene: TRBV28; CDR3nt: TGTGCCAGCAGTGTTCTGGGGGGCGAAGAGACCCAGTACTTC; CDR3aa: CASSVLGGEETQYF
j_gene: TRBJ1-2; abundance: -; d_gene: -; v_gene: TRBV7-3; CDR3nt: TGTGCCAGCAGCCCCAACGACGACAGAGTAAAAATCCGTAACTATGGCTACACCTTC; CDR3aa: CASSPNDDRVKIRNYGYTF
j_gene: TRBJ1-4; abundance: -; d_gene: -; v_gene: TRBV15; CDR3nt: TGTGCCACCAGCAGCCAGGGACGGGGCCGCTTTAATGAAAAACTGTTTTTT; CDR3aa: CATSSQGRGRFNEKLFF
j_gene: TRBJ2-1; abundance: -; d_gene: TRBD2; v_gene: TRBV28; CDR3nt: TGTGCCAGCAGCCTTTCCGGGCGGGAGGGCGATGAGCAGTTCTTC; CDR3aa: CASSLSGREGDEQFF
j_gene: TRBJ1-1; abundance: -; d_gene: -; v_gene: TRBV7-3; CDR3nt: TGTGCCAGCAGCGCCGGGATGAACACTGAAGCTTTCTTT; CDR3aa: CASSAGMNTEAFF